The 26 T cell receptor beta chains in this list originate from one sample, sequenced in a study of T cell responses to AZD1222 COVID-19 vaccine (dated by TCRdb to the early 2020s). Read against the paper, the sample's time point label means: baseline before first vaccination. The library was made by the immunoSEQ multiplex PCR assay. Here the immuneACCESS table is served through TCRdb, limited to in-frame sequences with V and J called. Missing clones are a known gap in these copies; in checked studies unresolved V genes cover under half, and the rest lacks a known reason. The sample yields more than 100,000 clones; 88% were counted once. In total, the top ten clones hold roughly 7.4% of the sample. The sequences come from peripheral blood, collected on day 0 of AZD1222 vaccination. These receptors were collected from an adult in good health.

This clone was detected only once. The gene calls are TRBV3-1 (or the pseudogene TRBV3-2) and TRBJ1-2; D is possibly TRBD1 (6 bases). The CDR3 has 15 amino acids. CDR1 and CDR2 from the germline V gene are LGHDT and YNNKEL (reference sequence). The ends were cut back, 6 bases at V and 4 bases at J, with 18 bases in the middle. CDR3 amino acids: CASSRGQSSTYGYTF. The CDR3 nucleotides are TGTGCCAGCAGTCGAGGACAGAGTTCGACCTATGGCTACACCTTC.

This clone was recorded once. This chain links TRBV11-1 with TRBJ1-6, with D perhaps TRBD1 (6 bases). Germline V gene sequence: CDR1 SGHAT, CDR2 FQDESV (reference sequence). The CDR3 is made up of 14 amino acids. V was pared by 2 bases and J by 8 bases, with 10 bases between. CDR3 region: CASSLNQGYSPLHF. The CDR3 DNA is TGTGCCAGCAGCTTAAACCAGGGGTATTCACCCCTCCACTTT.

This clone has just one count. This CDR3 is CASSSPTSGGVSEQYF. CDR3 sequence (DNA): TGCGCCAGCAGCTCGCCAACTAGCGGGGGGGTGAGCGAGCAGTACTTC. The chain recombines TRBV5-1 with TRBJ2-7, with 13 positions matching TRBD2. This CDR3 spans 16 amino acids. Germline loops: CDR1 SGHRS, CDR2 YFSETQ. J lost 6 bases, V lost 3 bases, and 9 bases had no gene match.

CDR3 nucleotide sequence: TGTGCCAGCAGTTTATCGGGACGAATGGGTGATACGCAGTATTTT. As protein: CASSLSGRMGDTQYF. This chain connects TRBV27 to TRBJ2-3, with D perhaps being TRBD1 or TRBD2 (5 bases each). Trimming took off 0 bases at V and 6 bases at J, with 13 bases between the two ends. Germline loops: CDR1 MNHEY, CDR2 SMNVEV (reference sequence). This CDR3 is built from 15 residues.

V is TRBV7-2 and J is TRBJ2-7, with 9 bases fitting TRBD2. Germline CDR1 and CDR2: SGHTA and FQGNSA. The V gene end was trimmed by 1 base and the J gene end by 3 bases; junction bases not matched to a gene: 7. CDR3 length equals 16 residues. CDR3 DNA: TGTGCCAGCAGCTTAGGTAGCGGGAGTTTGGGCTACGAGCAGTACTTC. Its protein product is CASSLGSGSLGYEQYF.

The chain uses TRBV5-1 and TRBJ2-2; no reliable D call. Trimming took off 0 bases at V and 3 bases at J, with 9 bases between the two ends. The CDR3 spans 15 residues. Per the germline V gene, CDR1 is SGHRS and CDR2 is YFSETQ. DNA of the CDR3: TGCGCCAGCAGCTTGGGTGCAGCCTACACCGGGGAGCTGTTTTTT. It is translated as CASSLGAAYTGELFF.

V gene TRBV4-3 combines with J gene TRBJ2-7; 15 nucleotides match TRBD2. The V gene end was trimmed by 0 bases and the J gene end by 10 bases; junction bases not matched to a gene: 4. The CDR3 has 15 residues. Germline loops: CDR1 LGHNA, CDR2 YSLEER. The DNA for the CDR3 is TGCGCCAGCAGCCAAGAGGGACTAGCGGGAGGTGAACAGTACTTC. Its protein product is CASSQEGLAGGEQYF.

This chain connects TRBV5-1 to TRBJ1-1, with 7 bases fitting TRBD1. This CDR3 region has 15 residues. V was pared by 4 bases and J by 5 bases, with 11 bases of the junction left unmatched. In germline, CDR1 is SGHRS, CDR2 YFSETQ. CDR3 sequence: CASSVRQGLGTEAFF. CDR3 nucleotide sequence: TGCGCCAGCAGCGTTAGACAGGGTTTGGGTACTGAAGCTTTCTTT.

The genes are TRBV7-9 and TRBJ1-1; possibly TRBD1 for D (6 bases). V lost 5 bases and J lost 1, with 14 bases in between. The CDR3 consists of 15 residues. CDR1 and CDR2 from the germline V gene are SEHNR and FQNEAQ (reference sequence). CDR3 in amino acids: CASSPTTGPNTEAFF. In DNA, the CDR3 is TGTGCCAGCAGCCCAACGACAGGCCCGAACACTGAAGCTTTCTTT. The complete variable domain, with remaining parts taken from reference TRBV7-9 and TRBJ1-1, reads DTGVSQNPRHKITKRGQNVTFRCDPISEHNRLYWYRQTLGQGPEFLTYFQNEAQLEKSRLLSDRFSAERPKGSFSTLEIQRTEQGDSAMYLCASSPTTGPNTEAFFGQGTRLTVV.

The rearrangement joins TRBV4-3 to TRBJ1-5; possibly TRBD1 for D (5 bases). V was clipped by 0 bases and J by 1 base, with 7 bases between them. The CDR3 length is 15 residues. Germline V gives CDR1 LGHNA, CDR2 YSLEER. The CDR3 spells CASSQEAGSNQPQHF. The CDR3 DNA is TGCGCCAGCAGCCAAGAGGCAGGGAGCAATCAGCCCCAGCATTTT.

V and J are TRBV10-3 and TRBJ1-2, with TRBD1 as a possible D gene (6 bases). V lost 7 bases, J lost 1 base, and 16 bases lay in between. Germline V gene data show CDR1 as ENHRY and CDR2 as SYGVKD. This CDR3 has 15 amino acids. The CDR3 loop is CAIKDRGLRNYGYTF. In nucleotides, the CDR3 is TGTGCCATCAAGGACCGGGGGCTACGTAACTATGGCTACACCTTC.

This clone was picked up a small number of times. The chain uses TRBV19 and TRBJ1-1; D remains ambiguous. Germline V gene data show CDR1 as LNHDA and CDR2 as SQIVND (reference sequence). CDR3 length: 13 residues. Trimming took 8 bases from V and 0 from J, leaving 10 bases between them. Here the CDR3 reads CASGVQMNTEAFF. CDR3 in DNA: TGTGCCAGTGGGGTCCAGATGAACACTGAAGCTTTCTTT.

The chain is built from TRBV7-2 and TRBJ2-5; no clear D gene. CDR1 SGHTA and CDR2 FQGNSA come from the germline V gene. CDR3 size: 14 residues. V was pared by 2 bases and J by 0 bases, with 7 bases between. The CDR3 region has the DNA TGTGCCAGCAGCTTATTTACGGACCAAGAGACCCAGTACTTC. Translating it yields CASSLFTDQETQYF.

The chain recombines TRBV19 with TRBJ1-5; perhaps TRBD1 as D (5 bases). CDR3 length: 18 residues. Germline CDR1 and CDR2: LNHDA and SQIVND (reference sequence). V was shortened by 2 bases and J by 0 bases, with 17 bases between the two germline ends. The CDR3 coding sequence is TGTGCCAGTAGTATAAGCTGGACACCACGGTATAGCAATCAGCCCCAGCATTTT. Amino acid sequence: CASSISWTPRYSNQPQHF.

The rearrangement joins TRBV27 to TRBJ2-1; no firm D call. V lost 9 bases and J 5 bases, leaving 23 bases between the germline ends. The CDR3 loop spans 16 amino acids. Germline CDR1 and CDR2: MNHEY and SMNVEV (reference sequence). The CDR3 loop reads CARTTASEDPHNEQFF. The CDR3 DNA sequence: TGTGCCAGAACCACAGCAAGTGAGGACCCTCACAATGAGCAGTTCTTC.

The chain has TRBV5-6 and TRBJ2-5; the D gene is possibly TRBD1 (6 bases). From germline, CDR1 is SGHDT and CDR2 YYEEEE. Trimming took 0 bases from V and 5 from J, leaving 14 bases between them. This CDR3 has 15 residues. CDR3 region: CASSLAGARSETQYF. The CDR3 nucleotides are TGTGCCAGCAGCTTGGCAGGGGCGAGGTCGGAGACCCAGTACTTC.

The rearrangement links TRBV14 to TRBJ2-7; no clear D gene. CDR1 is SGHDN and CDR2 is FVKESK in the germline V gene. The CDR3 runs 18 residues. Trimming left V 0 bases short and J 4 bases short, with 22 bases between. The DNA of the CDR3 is TGTGCCAGCAGCCAAGATCCCCGCCGACTGCAATCTGGGTACGAGCAGTACTTC. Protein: CASSQDPRRLQSGYEQYF.

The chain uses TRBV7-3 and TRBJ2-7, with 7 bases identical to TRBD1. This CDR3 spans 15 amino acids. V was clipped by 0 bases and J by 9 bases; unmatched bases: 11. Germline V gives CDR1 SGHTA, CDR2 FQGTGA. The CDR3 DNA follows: TGTGCCAGCAGCTTAACGGGCCAGGGGGAAGGGATGCAGTACTTC. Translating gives CASSLTGQGEGMQYF. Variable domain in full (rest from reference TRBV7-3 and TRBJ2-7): GAGVSQTPSNKVTEKGKYVELRCDPISGHTALYWYRQSLGQGPEFLIYFQGTGAADDSGLPNDRFFAVRPEGSVSTLKIQRTERGDSAVYLCASSLTGQGEGMQYFGPGTRLTVT.

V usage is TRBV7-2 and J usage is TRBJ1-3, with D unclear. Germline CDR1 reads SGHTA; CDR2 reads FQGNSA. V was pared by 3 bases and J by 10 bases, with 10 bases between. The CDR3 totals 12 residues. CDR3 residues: CASSFDGLTIYF. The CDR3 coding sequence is TGTGCCAGCAGCTTTGACGGGTTAACCATATATTTT.

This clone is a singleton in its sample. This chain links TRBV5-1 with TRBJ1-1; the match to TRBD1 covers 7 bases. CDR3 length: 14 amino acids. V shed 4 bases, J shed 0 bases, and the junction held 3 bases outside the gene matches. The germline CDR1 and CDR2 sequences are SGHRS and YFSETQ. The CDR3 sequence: CASSVTGLNTEAFF. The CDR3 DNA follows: TGCGCCAGCAGCGTGACAGGGTTGAACACTGAAGCTTTCTTT.

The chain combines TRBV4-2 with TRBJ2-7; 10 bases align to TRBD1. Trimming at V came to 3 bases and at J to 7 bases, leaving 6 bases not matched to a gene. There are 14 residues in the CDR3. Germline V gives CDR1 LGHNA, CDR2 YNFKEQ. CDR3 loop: CASSHRQGAGEQYF. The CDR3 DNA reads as TGTGCCAGCAGCCACAGACAGGGGGCAGGGGAGCAGTACTTC.

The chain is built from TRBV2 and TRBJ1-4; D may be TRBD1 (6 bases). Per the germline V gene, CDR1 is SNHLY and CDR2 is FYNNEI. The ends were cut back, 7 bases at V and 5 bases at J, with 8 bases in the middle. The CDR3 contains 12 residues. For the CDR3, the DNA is TGTGCCAGCACAGGGGTGAATGAAAAACTGTTTTTT. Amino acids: CASTGVNEKLFF.

The CDR3 reads CASSQRTGGDSYEQYF. CDR3 nucleotides: TGTGCCAGCAGCCAACGGACAGGGGGCGACTCCTACGAGCAGTACTTC. V and J are TRBV5-4 and TRBJ2-7; 11 nucleotides line up with TRBD1. Germline values: CDR1 SGHNT, CDR2 YYREEE (reference sequence). Trimming at V came to 4 bases and at J to 0 bases, leaving 6 bases not matched to a gene. This CDR3 has 16 amino acids.

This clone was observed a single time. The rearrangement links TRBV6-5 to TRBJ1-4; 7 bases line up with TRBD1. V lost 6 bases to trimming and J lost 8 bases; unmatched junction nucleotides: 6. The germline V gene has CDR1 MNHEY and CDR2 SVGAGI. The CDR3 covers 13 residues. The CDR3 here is CASRDRVQEKLFF. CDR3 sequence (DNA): TGTGCCAGCAGAGACAGGGTTCAGGAAAAACTGTTTTTT.

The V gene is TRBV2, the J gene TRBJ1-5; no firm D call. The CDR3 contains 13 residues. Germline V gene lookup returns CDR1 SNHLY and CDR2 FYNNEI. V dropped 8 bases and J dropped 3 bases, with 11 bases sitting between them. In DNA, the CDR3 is TGTGCCAGCTCCCCCGTCGTCAATCAGCCCCAGCATTTT. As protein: CASSPVVNQPQHF.

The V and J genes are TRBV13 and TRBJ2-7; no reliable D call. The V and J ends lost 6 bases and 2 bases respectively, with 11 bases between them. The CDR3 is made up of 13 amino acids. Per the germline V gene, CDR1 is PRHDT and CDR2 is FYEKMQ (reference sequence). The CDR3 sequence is CASRTAVTYEQYF. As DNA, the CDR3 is TGTGCCAGCAGAACTGCGGTAACCTACGAGCAGTACTTC.